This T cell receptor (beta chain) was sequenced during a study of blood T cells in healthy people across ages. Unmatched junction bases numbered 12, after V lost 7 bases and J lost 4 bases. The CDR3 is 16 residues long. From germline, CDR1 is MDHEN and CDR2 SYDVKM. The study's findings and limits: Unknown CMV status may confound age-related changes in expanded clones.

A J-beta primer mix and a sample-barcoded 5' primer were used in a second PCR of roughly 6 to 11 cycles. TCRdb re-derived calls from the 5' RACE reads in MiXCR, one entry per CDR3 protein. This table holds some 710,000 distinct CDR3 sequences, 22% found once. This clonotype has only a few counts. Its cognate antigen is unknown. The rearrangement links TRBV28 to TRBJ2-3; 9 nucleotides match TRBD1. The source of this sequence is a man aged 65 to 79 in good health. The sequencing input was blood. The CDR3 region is CASIPLGTGYSDTQYF. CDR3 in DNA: TGTGCCAGCATCCCCTTGGGGACAGGGTATTCAGATACGCAGTATTTT.